The 7 T cell receptor beta chains below come from one sample, sequenced in a study of cytomegalovirus exposure and HLA in healthy donors. The PCR used 60 Vbeta and 13 Jbeta primers. TCRdb's table, derived via immunoSEQ multiplex PCR, lists solely in-frame clones and lacks some. The table counts just over 200,000 clones; around 1.1% lies in the top ten. Sequenced material: PBMCs. These receptor sequences come from a girl between 2 and 10 years old in good health and CMV-seropositive.

The chain employs TRBV28 and TRBJ1-1, with 7 bases matching TRBD1. Germline CDR1 and CDR2: MDHEN and SYDVKM. The CDR3 sequence is 15 residues long. The V and J ends lost 4 bases and 5 bases, in that order; junction bases with no gene match: 10. CDR3 in amino acids: CASSSTGEVGTEAFF. The CDR3, as DNA: TGTGCCAGCAGTTCCACAGGGGAAGTAGGAACTGAAGCTTTCTTT.

This chain uses TRBV5-4 with TRBJ2-1; 10 bases align to TRBD1. The CDR3 contains 15 residues. V was pared by 3 bases and J by 5 bases, with 5 bases of the junction left unmatched. Germline loops: CDR1 SGHNT, CDR2 YYREEE (reference sequence). The CDR3 sequence is CASSWGQGIDNEQFF. The CDR3, as DNA: TGTGCCAGCAGCTGGGGACAGGGGATCGACAATGAGCAGTTCTTC.

This rearrangement joins TRBV5-1 to TRBJ1-3; TRBD1 matches at 7 bases. The CDR3 has 15 residues. V lost 1 base to trimming and J lost 4 bases; unmatched junction nucleotides: 5. The germline V gene encodes CDR1 SGHRS and CDR2 YFSETQ. This chain's CDR3 is CASSLTGVLGNTIYF. CDR3 sequence (DNA): TGCGCCAGCAGCTTGACAGGGGTGTTGGGAAACACCATATATTTT.

The chain carries TRBV2 and TRBJ2-7, with D perhaps TRBD2 (6 bases). CDR1 is SNHLY and CDR2 is FYNNEI in the germline V gene. The CDR3 has 15 residues. V lost 6 bases and J lost 0, with 15 bases in between. CDR3 sequence (DNA): TGTGCCAGCAGAAGAAATAGCGGACCCTCCTACGAGCAGTACTTC. Amino acids: CASRRNSGPSYEQYF.

In DNA, the CDR3 is TGTGCCAGCAGCCATCGACTAGCGGAGAGGGGGAGCACAGATACGCAGTATTTT. Translation: CASSHRLAERGSTDTQYF. This chain joins TRBV7-8 and TRBJ2-3; 9 bases map to TRBD2. CDR1 and CDR2 from the germline V gene are SGHVS and FQNEAQ. The CDR3 runs to 18 residues. The trim removed 5 bases at V and 0 bases at J, leaving 12 bases unmatched. Combining the CDR3 with reference TRBV7-8 and TRBJ2-3 gives the whole variable domain GAGVSQSPRYKVAKRGQDVALRCDPISGHVSLFWYQQALGQGPEFLTYFQNEAQLDKSGLPSDRFFAERPEGSVSTLKIQRTQQEDSAVYLCASSHRLAERGSTDTQYFGPGTRLTVL.

V and J are TRBV19 and TRBJ2-6; D unclear. Germline V lookup: CDR1 LNHDA, CDR2 SQIVND (reference sequence). Trimming removed 5 bases from V and 0 bases from J, with 14 bases in between. The CDR3 has 17 amino acids. CDR3 residues: CASSSQLRNSGANVLTF. The CDR3 nucleotides are TGTGCCAGTAGTTCCCAGCTGAGGAACTCTGGGGCCAACGTCCTGACTTTC. The complete variable domain, with remaining parts taken from reference TRBV19 and TRBJ2-6, reads DGGITQSPKYLFRKEGQNVTLSCEQNLNHDAMYWYRQDPGQGLRLIYYSQIVNDFQKGDIAEGYSVSREKKESFPLTVTSAQKNPTAFYLCASSSQLRNSGANVLTFGAGSRLTVL.

The rearrangement links TRBV6-1 to TRBJ2-7; weak D call: TRBD1 (6 bases). V lost 3 bases and J lost 2, with 11 bases in between. Germline V CDR1 and CDR2: MNHNS, SASEGT. The CDR3 covers 14 residues. The DNA for the CDR3 is TGTGCCAGCAGTGAGACAGGTCGGCCCTACGAGCAGTACTTC. Encoded protein: CASSETGRPYEQYF.